This T cell receptor (beta chain) was identified during a study of naive and memory T cell subsets. An equimolar mix of two oligonucleotides served as the beta constant-region primer for TRBC1 and TRBC2. Four rounds of PCR amplified the ligated cDNA using nested alpha and beta constant-region primers plus SP2. TCRdb independently ran MiXCR on the UMI-ligation and nested PCR reads; one entry per CDR3 protein. The profile shows fewer than 150,000 distinct CDR3 sequences, approximately 21% of them singletons. After the first PCR, alpha and beta chain libraries were processed separately. Cells stained for CD3, CD4, CD8, CD45RA and CD27 were sorted into four subsets. This clonotype was seen more than once but under ten times. The antigen is not known. Study-level results: In naive cells, over 90% of TCR sequences were seen only once. A few larger clonotypes appeared in naive repertoires, especially CD8, possibly memory cells re-expressing CD45RA.

Germline V gene data show CDR1 as MDHEN and CDR2 as SYDVKM. V was clipped by 5 bases and J by 4 bases, with 11 bases between them. The CDR3 is made up of 14 amino acids. The TCR comes from a human donor in good health. The sequenced material came from naive CD8+ T cells from blood. This chain uses TRBV28 with TRBJ1-4; no reliable D call. The CDR3 sequence: CASSTPGNNEKLFF. As DNA, the CDR3 is TGTGCCAGCAGTACACCTGGAAATAATGAAAAACTGTTTTTT. The full variable domain, rest sourced from reference TRBV28 and TRBJ1-4, is DVKVTQSSRYLVKRTGEKVFLECVQDMDHENMFWYRQDPGLGLRLIYFSYDVKMKEKGDIPEGYSVSREKKERFSLILESASTNQTSMYLCASSTPGNNEKLFFGSGTQLSVL.